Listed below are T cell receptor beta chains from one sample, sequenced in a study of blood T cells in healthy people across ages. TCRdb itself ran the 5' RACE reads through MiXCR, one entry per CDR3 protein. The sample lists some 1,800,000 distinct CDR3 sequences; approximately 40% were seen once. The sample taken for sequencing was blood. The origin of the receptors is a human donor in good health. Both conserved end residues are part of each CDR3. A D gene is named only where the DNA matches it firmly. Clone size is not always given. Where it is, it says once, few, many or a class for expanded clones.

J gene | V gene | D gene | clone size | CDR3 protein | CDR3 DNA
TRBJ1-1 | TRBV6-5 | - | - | CASSFTYNTEAFF | TGTGCCAGCAGTTTCACATACAACACTGAAGCTTTCTTT
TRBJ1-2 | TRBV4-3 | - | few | CASSHLEGNYGYTF | TGCGCCAGCAGCCATCTCGAAGGAAACTATGGCTACACCTTC
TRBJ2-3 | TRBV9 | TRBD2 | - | CASSTSGGDTDTQYF | TGTGCCAGCAGCACTAGCGGGGGAGACACAGATACGCAGTATTTT
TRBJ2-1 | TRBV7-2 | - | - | CASSLISWGNEQFF | TGTGCCAGCAGCTTAATATCTTGGGGCAATGAGCAGTTCTTC
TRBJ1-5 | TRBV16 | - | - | CASAGVPNQPQHF | TGTGCCAGCGCAGGGGTACCCAATCAGCCCCAGCATTTT
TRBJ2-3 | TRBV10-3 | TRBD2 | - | CAISESWTSGGLTDTQYF | TGTGCCATCAGTGAGTCCTGGACTAGCGGGGGGCTCACAGATACGCAGTATTTT
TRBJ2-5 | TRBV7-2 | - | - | CASSLMSRRETQYF | TGTGCCAGCAGCTTGATGAGCAGGAGAGAGACCCAGTACTTC
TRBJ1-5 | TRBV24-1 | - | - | CATSDSRTAYSNQPQHF | TGTGCCACCAGTGATTCACGGACCGCGTATAGCAATCAGCCCCAGCATTTT
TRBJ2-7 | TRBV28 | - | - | CASSIGVYEQYF | TGTGCCAGCAGCATCGGGGTCTACGAGCAGTACTTC
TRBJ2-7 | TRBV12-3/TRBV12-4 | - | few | CASSPGGGGPTYEQYF | TGTGCCAGCAGCCCCGGGGGTGGCGGGCCCACCTACGAGCAGTACTTC
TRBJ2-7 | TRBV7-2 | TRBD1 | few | CASSLDQPGTGRSEQYF | TGTGCCAGCAGCTTAGACCAACCCGGGACAGGGAGATCCGAGCAGTACTTC
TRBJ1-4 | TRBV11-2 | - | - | CASSWAGGENEKLFF | TGTGCCAGCAGCTGGGCCGGGGGGGAGAATGAAAAACTGTTTTTT
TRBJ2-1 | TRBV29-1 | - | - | CSVEGRDTSWNEQFF | TGCAGCGTGGAAGGACGGGACACATCATGGAATGAGCAGTTCTTC
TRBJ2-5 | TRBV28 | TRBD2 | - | CASSAQSGTSGVLYQETQYF | TGTGCCAGCAGTGCCCAGAGTGGGACTAGCGGGGTACTGTACCAAGAGACCCAGTACTTC
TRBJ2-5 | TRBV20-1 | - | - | CSAGRGNSQETQYF | TGCAGTGCCGGCCGCGGGAATAGTCAAGAGACCCAGTACTTC
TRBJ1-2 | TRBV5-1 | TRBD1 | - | CASSSKSGTGTNYGYTF | TGCGCCAGCAGCTCGAAATCCGGGACAGGGACTAACTATGGCTACACCTTC
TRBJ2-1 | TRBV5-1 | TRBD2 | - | CASSEGLAGGLDNEQFF | TGCGCCAGCAGCGAGGGACTAGCGGGGGGCCTAGACAATGAGCAGTTCTTC
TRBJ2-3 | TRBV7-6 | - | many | CASSFGLTRTDTQYF | TGTGCCAGCAGCTTTGGGCTAACCCGCACAGATACGCAGTATTTT
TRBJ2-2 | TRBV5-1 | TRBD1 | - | CASSVPGQGATGELFF | TGCGCCAGCAGCGTACCGGGACAGGGGGCCACCGGGGAGCTGTTTTTT
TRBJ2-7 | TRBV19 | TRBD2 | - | CASSRSLTSGGTEQYF | TGTGCCAGTAGTCGAAGCCTTACTAGCGGGGGAACCGAGCAGTACTTC
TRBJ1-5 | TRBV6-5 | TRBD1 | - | CASRPHPTGNQPQHF | TGTGCCAGCAGGCCCCATCCGACAGGGAATCAGCCCCAGCATTTT
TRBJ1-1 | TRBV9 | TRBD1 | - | CASSLLGQGGNTEAFF | TGCGCCAGCAGCCTCCTAGGACAGGGTGGGAACACTGAAGCTTTCTTT
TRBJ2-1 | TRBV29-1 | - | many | CSVTSGEGNEQFF | TGCAGCGTTACCTCAGGGGAAGGCAATGAGCAGTTCTTC
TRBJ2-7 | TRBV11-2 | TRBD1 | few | CASSWNRDRTYEQYF | TGTGCCAGCAGCTGGAACCGGGACAGAACCTACGAGCAGTACTTC
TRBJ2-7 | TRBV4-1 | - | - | CASSQELGRFYYEQYF | TGCGCCAGCAGCCAAGAACTGGGGAGGTTCTACTACGAGCAGTACTTC
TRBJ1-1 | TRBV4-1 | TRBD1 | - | CASSQVRGRDTEAFF | TGCGCCAGCAGCCAAGTCAGGGGGCGAGACACTGAAGCTTTCTTT
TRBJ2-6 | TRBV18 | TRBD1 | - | CASSPLGQGAGSGANVLTF | TGTGCCAGCTCACCCCTTGGACAGGGGGCAGGGTCTGGGGCCAACGTCCTGACTTTC
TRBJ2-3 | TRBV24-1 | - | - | CATSDLKTSTDTQYF | TGTGCCACCAGTGATTTGAAAACTAGCACAGATACGCAGTATTTT
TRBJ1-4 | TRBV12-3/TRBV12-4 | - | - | CASTLFATNEKLFF | TGTGCCAGCACCCTCTTTGCAACTAATGAAAAACTGTTTTTT
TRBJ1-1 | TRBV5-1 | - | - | CATSGQSNTEAFF | TGCGCCACCTCGGGACAATCGAACACTGAAGCTTTCTTT
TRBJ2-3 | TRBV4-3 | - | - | CASSPTPNRDIGTDTQYF | TGCGCCAGCAGCCCGACGCCGAACCGGGACATAGGCACAGATACGCAGTATTTT
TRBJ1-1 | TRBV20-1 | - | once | CSARIGTNTEAFF | TGCAGTGCTAGAATTGGCACGAACACTGAAGCTTTCTTT
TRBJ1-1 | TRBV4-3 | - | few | CASSQRHGDTEAFF | TGCGCCAGCAGCCAACGGCACGGGGACACTGAAGCTTTCTTT
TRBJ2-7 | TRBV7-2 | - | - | CASSHRDATYEQYF | TGTGCCAGCAGCCACCGGGACGCCACCTACGAGCAGTACTTC
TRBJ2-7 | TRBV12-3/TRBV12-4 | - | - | CASSLQGIEQYF | TGTGCCAGCAGTTTACAGGGCATCGAGCAGTACTTC
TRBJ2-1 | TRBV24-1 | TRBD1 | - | CATSDSNQGDLNEQFF | TGTGCCACCAGTGATTCGAATCAGGGGGACCTCAATGAGCAGTTCTTC
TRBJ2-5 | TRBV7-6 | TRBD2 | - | CASSLAPSGGPGTLQETQYF | TGTGCCAGCAGCTTAGCTCCTAGCGGGGGCCCCGGAACCTTACAAGAGACCCAGTACTTC
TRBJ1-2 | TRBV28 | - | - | CASTRGELRSFGYTF | TGTGCCAGCACCCGGGGGGAGCTTCGTTCGTTTGGCTACACCTTC
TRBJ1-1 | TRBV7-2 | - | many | CASSLGDEAFF | TGTGCCAGCAGCTTAGGTGATGAAGCTTTCTTT
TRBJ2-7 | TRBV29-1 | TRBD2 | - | CSVGAGDGDEQYF | TGCAGCGTTGGGGCGGGGGACGGCGACGAGCAGTACTTC
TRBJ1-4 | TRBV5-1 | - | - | CASSLGGVDEKLFF | TGCGCCAGCAGTTTGGGTGGGGTCGACGAAAAACTGTTTTTT
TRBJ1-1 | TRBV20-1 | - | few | CSAQGHLNTEAFF | TGCAGTGCCCAGGGACATCTGAACACTGAAGCTTTCTTT
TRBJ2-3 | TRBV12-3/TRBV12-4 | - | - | CASSLYERSSADTQYF | TGTGCCAGCAGTTTATACGAACGTTCTAGCGCAGATACGCAGTATTTT
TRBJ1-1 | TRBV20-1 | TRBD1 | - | CSARQGGITEAFF | TGCAGTGCTCGACAGGGGGGAATCACTGAAGCTTTCTTT
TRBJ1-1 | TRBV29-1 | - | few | CSVAVNVNTEAFF | TGCAGCGTCGCTGTGAATGTGAACACTGAAGCTTTCTTT